Only a few counts were recorded for the clone carrying this TCR beta chain. Its antigen is as yet unknown. The data derive from a study of beta chain features in type 1 diabetes. Study-wide results and limits: Type 1 diabetes patients had moderately but significantly shorter TCRB CDR3s in all four CD4+ subsets.

CD45RO/CCR7/CD25/CD127/CD95/CD27 separated CD4+ naive, central memory, regulatory and stem cell-like memory cells by sorting. The whole isolated RNA underwent reverse transcription, so sequencing captured expressed TCRB transcripts. The assay was immunoSEQ multiplex PCR, and TCRdb's table has in-frame clones only and misses some. The table records around 160,000 clones, about 10% of them present only once. The CDR3 totals 14 residues. The germline V gene encodes CDR1 MNHEY and CDR2 SMNVEV (reference sequence). The V and J ends lost 8 bases and 4 bases, in that order; junction bases with no gene match: 8.

The source material was central memory CD4+ T cells from blood. The clonotype was recovered from a woman in her 30s with type 1 diabetes. The rearrangement uses TRBV27 and TRBJ2-7; 10 nucleotides align to TRBD1. This CDR3 reads CASGSGTGEYEQYF. As DNA, the CDR3 is TGTGCCAGCGGATCAGGGACAGGGGAGTACGAGCAGTACTTC.